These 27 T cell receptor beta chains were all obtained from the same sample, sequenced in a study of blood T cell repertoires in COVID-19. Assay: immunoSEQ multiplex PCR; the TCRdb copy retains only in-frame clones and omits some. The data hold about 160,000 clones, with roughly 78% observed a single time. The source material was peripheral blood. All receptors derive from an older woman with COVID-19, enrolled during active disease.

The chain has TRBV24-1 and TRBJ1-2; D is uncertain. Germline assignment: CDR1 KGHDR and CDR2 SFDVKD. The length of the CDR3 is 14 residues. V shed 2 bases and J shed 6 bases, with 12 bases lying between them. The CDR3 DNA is TGTGCCACCAGTGATTCCGGGAGGGAGGATGGCTACACCTTC. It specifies CATSDSGREDGYTF.

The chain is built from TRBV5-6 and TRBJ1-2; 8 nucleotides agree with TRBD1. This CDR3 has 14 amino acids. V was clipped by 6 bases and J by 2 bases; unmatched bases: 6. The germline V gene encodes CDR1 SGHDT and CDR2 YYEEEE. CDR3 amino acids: CASTVDRGNYGYTF. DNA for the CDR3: TGTGCCAGCACCGTCGACAGGGGCAACTATGGCTACACCTTC. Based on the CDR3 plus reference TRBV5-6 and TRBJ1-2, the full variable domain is DAGVTQSPTHLIKTRGQQVTLRCSPKSGHDTVSWYQQALGQGPQFIFQYYEEEERQRGNFPDRFSGHQFPNYSSELNVNALLLGDSALYLCASTVDRGNYGYTFGSGTRLTVV.

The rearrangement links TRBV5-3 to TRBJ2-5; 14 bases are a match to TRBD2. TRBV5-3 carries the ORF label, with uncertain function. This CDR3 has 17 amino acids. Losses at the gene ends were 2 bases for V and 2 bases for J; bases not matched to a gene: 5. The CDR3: CARSFQTSGGGQETQYF. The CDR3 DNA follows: TGTGCCAGAAGCTTCCAGACTAGCGGGGGGGGTCAAGAGACCCAGTACTTC.

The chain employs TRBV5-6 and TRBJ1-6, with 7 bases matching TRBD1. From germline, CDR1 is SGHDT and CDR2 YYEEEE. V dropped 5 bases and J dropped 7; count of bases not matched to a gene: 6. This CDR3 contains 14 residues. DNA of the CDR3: TGTGCCAGCAGACAGGGGTGGGGAAATTCACCCCTCCACTTT. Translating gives CASRQGWGNSPLHF.

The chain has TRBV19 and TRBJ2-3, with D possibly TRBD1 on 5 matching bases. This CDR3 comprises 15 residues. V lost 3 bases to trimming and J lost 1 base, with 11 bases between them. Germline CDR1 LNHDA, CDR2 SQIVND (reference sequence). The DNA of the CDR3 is TGTGCCAGTAGTATTGCAGGGCTAGGCACAGATACGCAGTATTTT. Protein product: CASSIAGLGTDTQYF.

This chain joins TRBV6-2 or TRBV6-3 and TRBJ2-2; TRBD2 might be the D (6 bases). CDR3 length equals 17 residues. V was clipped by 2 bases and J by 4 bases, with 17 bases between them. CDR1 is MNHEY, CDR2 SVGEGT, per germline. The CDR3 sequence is CASSYPRPGVGTGELFF. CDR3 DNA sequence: TGTGCCAGCAGTTACCCCCGTCCGGGAGTGGGCACCGGGGAGCTGTTTTTT.

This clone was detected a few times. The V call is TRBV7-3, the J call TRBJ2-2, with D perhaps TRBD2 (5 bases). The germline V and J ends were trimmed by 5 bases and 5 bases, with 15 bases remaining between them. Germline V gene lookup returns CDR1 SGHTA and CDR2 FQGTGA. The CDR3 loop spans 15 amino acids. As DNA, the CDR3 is TGTGCCAGCAGCCTAGACCTAGCCTCTACCGGGGAGCTGTTTTTT. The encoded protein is CASSLDLASTGELFF.

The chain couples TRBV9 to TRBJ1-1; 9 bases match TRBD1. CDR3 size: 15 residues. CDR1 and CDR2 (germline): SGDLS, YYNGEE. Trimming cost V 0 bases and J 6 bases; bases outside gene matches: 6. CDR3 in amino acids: CASSVVGQGKSEAFF. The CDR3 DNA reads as TGTGCCAGCAGCGTAGTTGGACAGGGGAAGTCTGAAGCTTTCTTT.

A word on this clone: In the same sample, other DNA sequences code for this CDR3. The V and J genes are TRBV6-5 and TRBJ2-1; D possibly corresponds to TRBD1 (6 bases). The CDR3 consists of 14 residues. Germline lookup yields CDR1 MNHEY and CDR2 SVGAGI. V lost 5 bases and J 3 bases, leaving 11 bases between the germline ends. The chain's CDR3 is CASSPSGVYNEQFF. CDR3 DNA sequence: TGTGCCAGCAGTCCCTCAGGGGTCTACAATGAGCAGTTCTTC.

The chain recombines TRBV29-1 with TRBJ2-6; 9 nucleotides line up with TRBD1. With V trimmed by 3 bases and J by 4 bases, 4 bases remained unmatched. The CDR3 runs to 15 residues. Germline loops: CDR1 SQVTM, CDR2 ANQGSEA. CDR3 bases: TGCAGCGTTGAGACAGGGGGATCCGGGGCCAACGTCCTGACTTTC. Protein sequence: CSVETGGSGANVLTF.

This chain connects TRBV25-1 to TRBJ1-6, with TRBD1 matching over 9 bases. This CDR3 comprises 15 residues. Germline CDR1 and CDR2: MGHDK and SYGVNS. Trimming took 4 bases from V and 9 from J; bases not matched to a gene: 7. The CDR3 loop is CASSVGQGGGSPLHF. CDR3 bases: TGTGCCAGCAGTGTGGGACAGGGAGGAGGTTCACCCCTCCACTTT.

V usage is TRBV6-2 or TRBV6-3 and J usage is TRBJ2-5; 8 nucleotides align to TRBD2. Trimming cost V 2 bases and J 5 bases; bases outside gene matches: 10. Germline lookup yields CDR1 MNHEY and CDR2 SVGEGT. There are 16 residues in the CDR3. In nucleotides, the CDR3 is TGTGCCAGCAGTTACGCCGGCGGGGGGCACGCCGAGACCCAGTACTTC. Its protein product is CASSYAGGGHAETQYF.

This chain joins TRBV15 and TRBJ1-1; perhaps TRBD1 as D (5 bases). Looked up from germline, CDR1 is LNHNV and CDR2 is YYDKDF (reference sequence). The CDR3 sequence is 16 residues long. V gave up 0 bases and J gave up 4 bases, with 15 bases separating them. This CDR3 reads CATSRDSGFLGTEAFF. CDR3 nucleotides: TGTGCCACCAGCAGAGATTCAGGGTTCCTTGGCACTGAAGCTTTCTTT.

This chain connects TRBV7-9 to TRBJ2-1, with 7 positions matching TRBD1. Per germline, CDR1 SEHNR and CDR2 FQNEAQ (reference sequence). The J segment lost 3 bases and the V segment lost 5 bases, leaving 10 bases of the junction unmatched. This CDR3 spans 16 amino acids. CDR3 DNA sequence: TGTGCCAGCAGCCCAAGAACAGGGGACATCTACAATGAGCAGTTCTTC. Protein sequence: CASSPRTGDIYNEQFF.

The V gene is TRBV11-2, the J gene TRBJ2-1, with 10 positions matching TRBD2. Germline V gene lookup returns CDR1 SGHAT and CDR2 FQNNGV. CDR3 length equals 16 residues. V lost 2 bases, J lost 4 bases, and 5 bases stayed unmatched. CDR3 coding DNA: TGTGCCAGCAGCTTAACGACTAGCGGGTTGTACAATGAGCAGTTCTTC. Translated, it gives CASSLTTSGLYNEQFF.

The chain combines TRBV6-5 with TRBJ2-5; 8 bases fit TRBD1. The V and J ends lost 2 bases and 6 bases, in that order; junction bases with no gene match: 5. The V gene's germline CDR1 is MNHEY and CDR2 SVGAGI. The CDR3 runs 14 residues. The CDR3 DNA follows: TGTGCCAGCAGTTACAGGACAGGGTTAAAGACCCAGTACTTC. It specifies CASSYRTGLKTQYF.

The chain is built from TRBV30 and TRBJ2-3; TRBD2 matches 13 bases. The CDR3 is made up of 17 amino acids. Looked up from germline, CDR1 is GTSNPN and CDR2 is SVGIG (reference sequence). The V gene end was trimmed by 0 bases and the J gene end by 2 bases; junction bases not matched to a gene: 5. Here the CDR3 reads CAWSVLGTSGNTDTQYF. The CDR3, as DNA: TGTGCCTGGAGTGTTTTGGGGACTAGCGGGAACACAGATACGCAGTATTTT.

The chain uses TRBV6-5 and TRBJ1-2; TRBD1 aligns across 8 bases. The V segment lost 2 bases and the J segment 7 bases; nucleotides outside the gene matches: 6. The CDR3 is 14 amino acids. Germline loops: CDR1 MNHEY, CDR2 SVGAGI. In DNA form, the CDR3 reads TGTGCCAGCAGTTACGGACAGGGACTGGGTGGCTACACCTTC. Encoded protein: CASSYGQGLGGYTF.

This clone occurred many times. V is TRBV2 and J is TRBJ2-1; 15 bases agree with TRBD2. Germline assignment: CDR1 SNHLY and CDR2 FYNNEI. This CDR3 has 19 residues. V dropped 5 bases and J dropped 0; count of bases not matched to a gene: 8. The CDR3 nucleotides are TGTGCCAGCAGTTCGGGACTAGCGGGGGGTCCTAGCTCCTACAATGAGCAGTTCTTC. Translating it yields CASSSGLAGGPSSYNEQFF.

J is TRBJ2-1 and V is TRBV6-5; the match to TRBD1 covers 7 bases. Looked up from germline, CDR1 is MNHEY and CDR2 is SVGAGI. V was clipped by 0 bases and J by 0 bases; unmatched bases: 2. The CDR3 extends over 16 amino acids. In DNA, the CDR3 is TGTGCCAGCAGTTACTCAGGGGACAGCTCCTACAATGAGCAGTTCTTC. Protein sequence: CASSYSGDSSYNEQFF.

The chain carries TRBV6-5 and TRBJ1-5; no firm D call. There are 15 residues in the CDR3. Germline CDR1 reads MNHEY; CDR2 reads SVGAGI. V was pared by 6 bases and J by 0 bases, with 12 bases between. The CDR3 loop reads CASSGGSSSNQPQHF. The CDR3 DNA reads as TGTGCCAGCAGCGGAGGCAGCAGTAGCAATCAGCCCCAGCATTTT.

For the CDR3, the DNA is TGTGCCAGCAGCCAACTAGGAGGAGCCAAAAACATTCAGTACTTC. Residues: CASSQLGGAKNIQYF. The rearrangement joins TRBV7-9 to TRBJ2-4, with D possibly TRBD2 on 5 matching bases. CDR1 and CDR2 from the germline V gene are SEHNR and FQNEAQ (reference sequence). The CDR3 loop spans 15 amino acids. V was trimmed by 5 bases and J by 0 bases, leaving 11 bases between them. Based on the CDR3 plus reference TRBV7-9 and TRBJ2-4, the full variable domain is DTGVSQNPRHKITKRGQNVTFRCDPISEHNRLYWYRQTLGQGPEFLTYFQNEAQLEKSRLLSDRFSAERPKGSFSTLEIQRTEQGDSAMYLCASSQLGGAKNIQYFGAGTRLSVL.

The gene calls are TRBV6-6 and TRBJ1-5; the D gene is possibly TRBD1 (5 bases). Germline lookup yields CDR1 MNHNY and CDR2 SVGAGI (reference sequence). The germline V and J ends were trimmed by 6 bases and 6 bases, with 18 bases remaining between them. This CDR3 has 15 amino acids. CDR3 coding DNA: TGTGCCAGCAGCCCTTATCGAGGGAGGGGTCAGCCCCAGCATTTT. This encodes CASSPYRGRGQPQHF.

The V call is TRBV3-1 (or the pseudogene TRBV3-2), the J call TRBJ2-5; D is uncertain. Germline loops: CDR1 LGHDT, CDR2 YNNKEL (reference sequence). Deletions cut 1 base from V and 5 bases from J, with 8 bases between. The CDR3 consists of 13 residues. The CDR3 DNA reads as TGTGCCAGCAGCCAAGCGGTTGGTGAGACCCAGTACTTC. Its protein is CASSQAVGETQYF.

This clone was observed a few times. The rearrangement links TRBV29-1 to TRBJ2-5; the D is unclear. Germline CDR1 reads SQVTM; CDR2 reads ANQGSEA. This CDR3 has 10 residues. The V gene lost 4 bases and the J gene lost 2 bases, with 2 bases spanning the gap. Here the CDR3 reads CSVVQETQYF. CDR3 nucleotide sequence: TGCAGCGTTGTACAAGAGACCCAGTACTTC.

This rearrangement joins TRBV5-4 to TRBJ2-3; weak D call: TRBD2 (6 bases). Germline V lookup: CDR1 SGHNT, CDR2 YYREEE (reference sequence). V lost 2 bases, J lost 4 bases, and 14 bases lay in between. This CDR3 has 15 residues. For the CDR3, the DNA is TGTGCCAGCAGCTTTGTGGGGGGAGCCGCAGATACGCAGTATTTT. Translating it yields CASSFVGGAADTQYF.

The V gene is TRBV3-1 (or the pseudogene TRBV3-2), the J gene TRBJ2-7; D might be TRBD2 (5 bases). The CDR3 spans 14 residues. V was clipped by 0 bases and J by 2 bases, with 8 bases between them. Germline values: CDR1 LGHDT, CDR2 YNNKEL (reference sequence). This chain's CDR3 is CASSQDRGPYEQYF. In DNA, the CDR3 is TGTGCCAGCAGCCAAGATCGGGGTCCCTACGAGCAGTACTTC.